A single sample is the source of the 26 T cell receptor beta chains below, sequenced in a study of beta chain features in type 1 diabetes (dated by TCRdb to the late 2010s). The library came from the immunoSEQ multiplex PCR assay. The entire amount of isolated RNA was reverse transcribed using the High Capacity cDNA Reverse Transcription Kit, so the sequenced TCRB transcripts were expressed ones. TCRdb stores this immuneACCESS table with in-frame sequences only. Part of the clones is absent; in the studies checked, under half of the shortfall reflects unresolved V genes, and no reason is known for the rest. The sample table contains about 13,000 clones; only one count was recorded for roughly half of them. 0.85% to 1% of the sample lies in the top ten. The sequenced sample consisted of stem cell memory CD4+ T cells from blood. Per the publication, the cell subset or site label means: stem cell-like memory CD4+ T cells. All receptors derive from a man between 18 and 35 years old in good health.

This clone turned up a few times. This CDR3 reads CASSRGSPYEQYF. CDR3 nucleotides: TGTGCCAGCAGCCGGGGATCTCCCTACGAGCAGTACTTC. This chain connects TRBV28 to TRBJ2-7, with TRBD2 as a possible D gene (5 bases). V was clipped by 6 bases and J by 2 bases, with 11 bases between them. From germline, CDR1 is MDHEN and CDR2 SYDVKM. This CDR3 contains 13 residues. The full variable domain, completed using reference TRBV28 and TRBJ2-7, is DVKVTQSSRYLVKRTGEKVFLECVQDMDHENMFWYRQDPGLGLRLIYFSYDVKMKEKGDIPEGYSVSREKKERFSLILESASTNQTSMYLCASSRGSPYEQYFGPGTRLTVT.

V usage is TRBV7-2 and J usage is TRBJ2-7; D gene uncertain. CDR1 and CDR2 from the germline V gene are SGHTA and FQGNSA. The CDR3 consists of 13 residues. V was pared by 3 bases and J by 2 bases, with 8 bases between. The chain's CDR3 is CASSFSFTYEQYF. In DNA, the CDR3 is TGTGCCAGCAGCTTTAGTTTTACCTACGAGCAGTACTTC.

V is TRBV7-2 and J is TRBJ2-6; tentative D call: TRBD2 (6 bases). The V gene lost 8 bases and the J gene lost 2 bases, with 10 bases spanning the gap. The CDR3 loop spans 14 amino acids. CDR1 and CDR2 (germline): SGHTA, FQGNSA. Here the CDR3 reads CASPGEAGANVLTF. The CDR3 DNA sequence: TGTGCCAGCCCCGGGGAGGCTGGGGCCAACGTCCTGACTTTC.

The CDR3 DNA is TGTGCCAGCAGCAGCAAAGGGACTCCTAAAGCCTACGAGCAGTACTTC. It yields the protein CASSSKGTPKAYEQYF. The chain combines TRBV7-8 with TRBJ2-7, with D perhaps matching TRBD2 (6 bases). The CDR3 has 16 amino acids. Between the trimmed V and J ends, which lost 5 bases and 2 bases, there was a span of 19 bases. Germline CDR1 SGHVS, CDR2 FQNEAQ.

This clone was seen a few times. V and J are TRBV7-3 and TRBJ2-5; possible D gene TRBD2, 5 bases. Between the trimmed V and J ends, which lost 4 bases and 5 bases, there was a span of 11 bases. Germline assignment: CDR1 SGHTA and CDR2 FQGTGA. This CDR3 contains 13 residues. The CDR3 nucleotides read TGTGCCAGCAGCTCCCAATGGAGGGAGACCCAGTACTTC. Translated: CASSSQWRETQYF.

The chain combines TRBV5-4 with TRBJ2-5; 11 nucleotides align to TRBD1. The germline V gene encodes CDR1 SGHNT and CDR2 YYREEE (reference sequence). The CDR3 covers 16 residues. The V gene end was trimmed by 4 bases and the J gene end by 4 bases; junction bases not matched to a gene: 9. Written as DNA, the CDR3 is TGTGCCAGCAGCCAAGCTCCGGGGACAGGGGGAGAGACCCAGTACTTC. As protein: CASSQAPGTGGETQYF.

The table lists this clone with a few counts. This chain joins TRBV18 and TRBJ2-3, with 12 positions matching TRBD2. The ends lost 3 bases at V and 5 bases at J; junction bases unmatched: 6. This CDR3 has 16 residues. Germline-derived CDR1 and CDR2 are KGHSH and LQKENI. The CDR3 sequence: CASSPTSGGLGDTQYF. For the CDR3, the DNA is TGTGCCAGCTCACCTACTAGCGGGGGGCTTGGAGATACGCAGTATTTT.

The rearrangement uses TRBV27 and TRBJ1-1; 7 bases are a match to TRBD1. The ends lost 5 bases at V and 1 base at J; junction bases unmatched: 10. This CDR3 contains 16 residues. Germline V gene lookup returns CDR1 MNHEY and CDR2 SMNVEV (reference sequence). DNA for the CDR3: TGTGCCAGCAGTACCGCCCAACGACAGGGGAACACTGAAGCTTTCTTT. This encodes CASSTAQRQGNTEAFF.

J is TRBJ2-5 and V is TRBV25-1; TRBD2 matches 7 bases. Unmatched junction bases numbered 2, after V lost 5 bases and J lost 2 bases. The CDR3 covers 13 residues. Germline V gene sequence: CDR1 MGHDK, CDR2 SYGVNS. The CDR3 protein is CASSWGGQETQYF. The CDR3 DNA reads as TGTGCCAGCAGTTGGGGGGGGCAAGAGACCCAGTACTTC.

This clone showed up just a few times. The chain employs TRBV5-6 and TRBJ2-7; D remains ambiguous. Trimming took 4 bases from V and 1 from J, leaving 15 bases between them. Germline V CDR1 and CDR2: SGHDT, YYEEEE. The CDR3 extends over 15 amino acids. CDR3 in amino acids: CASSASPQDSYEQYF. The CDR3 DNA follows: TGTGCCAGCAGCGCCAGCCCCCAGGATTCCTACGAGCAGTACTTC.

V gene TRBV30 combines with J gene TRBJ2-7; 8 bases agree with TRBD1. The V gene end was trimmed by 4 bases and the J gene end by 1 base; junction bases not matched to a gene: 3. The CDR3 spans 13 residues. CDR1 GTSNPN and CDR2 SVGIG come from the germline V gene (reference sequence). CDR3 residues: CAWKDRGSYEQYF. The DNA of the CDR3 is TGTGCCTGGAAAGACAGGGGATCCTACGAGCAGTACTTC.

With regard to this clone: Germline is not matched at one junction end, which may reflect a read error. The rearrangement uses TRBV19 and TRBJ2-6; 7 bases line up with TRBD2. This CDR3 spans 16 amino acids. Looked up from germline, CDR1 is LNHDA and CDR2 is SQIVND (reference sequence). Here the CDR3 reads CASSRGREAGANVLTF. In DNA form, the CDR3 reads TGTGCCAGTAGTAGGGGCCGGGAGGCTGGGGCCAACGTCCTGACCTTC.

Turning to this clone: The junction does not match germline at one end; this may be a read error. V gene TRBV5-4 combines with J gene TRBJ1-2, with D perhaps matching TRBD1 (6 bases). The CDR3 covers 14 residues. Germline assignment: CDR1 SGHNT and CDR2 YYREEE (reference sequence). CDR3 residues: CASSPDSGIYGYTF. The CDR3 DNA is TGCGCCAGCAGCCCGGACAGTGGAATCTATGGCTACACCTTC. Combining the CDR3 with reference TRBV5-4 and TRBJ1-2 gives the whole variable domain ETGVTQSPTHLIKTRGQQVTLRCSSQSGHNTVSWYQQALGQGPQFIFQYYREEENGRGNFPPRFSGLQFPNYSSELNVNALELDDSALYLCASSPDSGIYGYTFGSGTRLTVV.

The J gene is TRBJ2-1, the V gene TRBV30; 11 bases match TRBD2. The CDR3 consists of 16 residues. Germline values: CDR1 GTSNPN, CDR2 SVGIG (reference sequence). The J segment lost 4 bases and the V segment lost 4 bases, leaving 9 bases of the junction unmatched. CDR3 protein: CAWTPMTSGAYNEQFF. The CDR3 nucleotides are TGTGCCTGGACCCCTATGACTAGCGGGGCTTACAATGAGCAGTTCTTC.

V is TRBV6-1 and J is TRBJ1-5; D is perhaps TRBD1 (6 bases). With 6 bases removed from V and 2 bases from J, the gap between germline ends came to 14 bases. There are 15 residues in the CDR3. CDR1 is MNHNS, CDR2 SASEGT, per germline. This CDR3 is CASSPGGGGNQPQHF. The CDR3 DNA follows: TGTGCCAGCAGCCCCGGGGGGGGCGGCAATCAGCCCCAGCATTTT.

V and J are TRBV4-3 and TRBJ2-2; 9 bases align to TRBD1. From germline, CDR1 is LGHNA and CDR2 YSLEER. The CDR3 contains 14 residues. With 4 bases clipped from V and 6 bases from J, the junction kept 3 bases outside the gene matches. CDR3 in amino acids: CASSPGQGPGELFF. In nucleotides, the CDR3 is TGCGCCAGCAGCCCCGGACAGGGGCCCGGGGAGCTGTTTTTT.

This clone was detected a few times. The chain carries TRBV19 and TRBJ2-7; 7 bases map to TRBD1. Germline CDR1 reads LNHDA; CDR2 reads SQIVND (reference sequence). The length of the CDR3 is 15 residues. J was trimmed by 0 bases and V by 5 bases; bases with no gene match: 7. The CDR3 DNA follows: TGTGCCAGTAGTCGTCCGGGACAGAGCTCCTACGAGCAGTACTTC. Translation: CASSRPGQSSYEQYF.

The J gene is TRBJ2-3, the V gene TRBV7-9; D remains unclear. Germline V gene lookup returns CDR1 SEHNR and CDR2 FQNEAQ (reference sequence). The CDR3 consists of 15 residues. V was cut by 7 bases and J by 0 bases, with 14 bases left in between. This chain's CDR3 is CASTSSAASTDTQYF. In DNA, the CDR3 is TGTGCCAGCACGTCCTCGGCGGCCAGCACAGATACGCAGTATTTT.

The chain is built from TRBV30 and TRBJ2-3; possible D gene TRBD2, 6 bases. In germline, CDR1 is GTSNPN, CDR2 SVGIG (reference sequence). V was clipped by 0 bases and J by 14 bases, with 18 bases between them. CDR3 length: 13 amino acids. The CDR3 loop reads CAWSVGGAIGSYF. DNA of the CDR3: TGTGCCTGGAGTGTAGGAGGGGCCATAGGGTCGTATTTT.

Notes on this clone: Its ends do not fully match the called genes, so a read error is possible. The J gene is TRBJ1-2, the V gene TRBV11-2; 10 bases match TRBD1. Germline V gene sequence: CDR1 SGHAT, CDR2 FQNNGV. The CDR3 length is 14 residues. DNA for the CDR3: TGTGCCAGCGGCTTATGGGACAGGGGTAATGGCTACACCTTC. It specifies CASGLWDRGNGYTF. Supplemented by reference TRBV11-2 and TRBJ1-2, the full variable domain reads EAGVAQSPRYKIIEKRQSVAFWCNPISGHATLYWYQQILGQGPKLLIQFQNNGVVDDSQLPKDRFSAERLKGVDSTLKIQPAKLEDSAVYLCASGLWDRGNGYTFGSGTRLTVV.

This clone has only a few counts. This chain uses TRBV14 with TRBJ2-2; tentative D call: TRBD1 (6 bases). Germline V lookup: CDR1 SGHDN, CDR2 FVKESK. Trimming stripped 7 bases from V and 0 bases from J, with 12 bases between. The CDR3 sequence is 15 residues long. CDR3 in DNA: TGTGCCAGCACCCCGAGGACAGCGAACACCGGGGAGCTGTTTTTT. Amino acid sequence: CASTPRTANTGELFF.

The genes are TRBV7-2 and TRBJ2-5; 15 bases are a match to TRBD2. Germline V gene lookup returns CDR1 SGHTA and CDR2 FQGNSA. The junction had 9 bases not matched to a gene; V was cut back by 4 bases and J by 9 bases. The length of the CDR3 is 16 residues. CDR3 sequence: CASSYRTSGGAMPQYF. The CDR3, as DNA: TGTGCCAGCAGCTACCGGACTAGCGGGGGGGCCATGCCCCAGTACTTC.

This chain joins TRBV7-9 and TRBJ1-4, with D perhaps matching TRBD1 (6 bases). Between the trimmed V and J ends, which lost 1 base and 10 bases, there was a span of 13 bases. This CDR3 has 14 amino acids. Germline V gene lookup returns CDR1 SEHNR and CDR2 FQNEAQ (reference sequence). The CDR3 here is CASSLDRAFGKLFF. The CDR3, as DNA: TGTGCCAGCAGCTTAGACAGGGCCTTCGGAAAACTGTTTTTT.

The rearrangement links TRBV19 to TRBJ1-1; D is uncertain. There are 14 residues in the CDR3. CDR1 LNHDA and CDR2 SQIVND come from the germline V gene (reference sequence). V was cut by 0 bases and J by 5 bases, with 10 bases left in between. CDR3 residues: CASSIDLSLTEAFF. DNA of the CDR3: TGTGCCAGTAGTATAGATCTTAGTTTAACTGAAGCTTTCTTT.

This clone was counted only a few times. The chain links TRBV7-9 to TRBJ1-4, with 8 bases aligning to TRBD1. V lost 5 bases, J lost 7 bases, and 9 bases stayed unmatched. Germline V lookup: CDR1 SEHNR, CDR2 FQNEAQ (reference sequence). CDR3 length: 15 residues. The CDR3 is CASSTGDRGREKLFF. The CDR3 DNA is TGTGCCAGCAGCACGGGAGACAGGGGACGTGAAAAACTGTTTTTT.

There are a few counts of this clone. The conserved closing phenylalanine or tryptophan is absent in this CDR3, likely reflecting a read error. No DNA is shown, since the ends of the CDR3 on it are uncertain; the CDR3 is the one TCRdb lists. The chain combines TRBV19 with TRBJ1-3; the table's D call, TRBD1, was not checked against the DNA. Germline values: CDR1 LNHDA, CDR2 SQIVND (reference sequence). With termini counted, the CDR3 has 12 amino acids. This chain's CDR3 is CASSTPGQPVVV.